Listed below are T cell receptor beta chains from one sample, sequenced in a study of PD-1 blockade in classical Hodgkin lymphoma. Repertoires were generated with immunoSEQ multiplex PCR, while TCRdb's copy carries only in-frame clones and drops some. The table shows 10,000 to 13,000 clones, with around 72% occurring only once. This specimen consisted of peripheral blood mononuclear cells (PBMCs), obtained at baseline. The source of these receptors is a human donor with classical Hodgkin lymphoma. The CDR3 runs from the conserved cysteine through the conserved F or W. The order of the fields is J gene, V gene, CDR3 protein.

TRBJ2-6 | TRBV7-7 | CASSPRLVPQSRANVLTF
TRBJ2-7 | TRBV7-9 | CASSSNFSPYEQYF
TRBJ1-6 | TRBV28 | CASIPDRVNSPLHF
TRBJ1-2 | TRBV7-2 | CASSLAGAGMGGYTF
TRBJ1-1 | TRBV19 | CASSMAGRSMNTEAFF
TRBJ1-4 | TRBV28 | CASSPDRVSEKLFF
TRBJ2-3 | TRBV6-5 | CASSLSGRSTDTQYF
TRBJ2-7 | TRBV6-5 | CASSPQTGPYEQYF
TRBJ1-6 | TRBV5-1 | CASRLAQGHSPLHF
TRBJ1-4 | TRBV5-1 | CASSLNRGQDEKLFF
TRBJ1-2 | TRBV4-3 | CASSQGVSGTAANYGYTF
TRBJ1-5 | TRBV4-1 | CASSRDRESYSNQPQHF
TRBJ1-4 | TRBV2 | CATRASTNEKLFF
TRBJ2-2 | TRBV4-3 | CASSQDSGDGDTGELFF
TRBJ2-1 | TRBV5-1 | CASTPGTDYNEQFF
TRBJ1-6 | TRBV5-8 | CASSLAGLGSPLHF
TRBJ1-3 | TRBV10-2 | CASSRGGSGNTIYF